The rows below give T cell receptor beta chains drawn from one sample of a study of T cell changes during pregnancy in multiple sclerosis. Produced via immunoSEQ multiplex PCR; TCRdb's table is partial and in-frame only. The sample consists of 30,000 to 45,000 clones, about 90% of them appearing once. The sample in question was CD4+ T cells from peripheral blood mononuclear cells, obtained after pregnancy. Source of these receptors: a female donor with multiple sclerosis, enrolled in a pregnancy study. The CDR3 runs from the conserved cysteine through the conserved F or W. A D gene is named only where the DNA matches it firmly. The size entry is marked missing in some rows and otherwise reads once, few, many or a size class.

cdr3_aa,cdr3_nt,clone_size,j_call,d_call,v_call
CASSYAGVGDGYTF,TGTGCCAGCAGCTACGCTGGGGTAGGGGATGGCTACACCTTC,-,TRBJ1-2,-,TRBV7-2
CAWKRGSAEAFF,TGTGCCTGGAAGCGGGGGTCGGCTGAAGCTTTCTTT,-,TRBJ1-1,-,TRBV30
CASSYSGGRTEAFF,TGTGCCAGCAGTTACTCAGGCGGCCGTACTGAAGCTTTCTTT,-,TRBJ1-1,-,TRBV6-5
CASNRIGTGGAGNTIYF,TGTGCCAGCAACCGAATAGGGACAGGGGGCGCTGGAAACACCATATATTTT,-,TRBJ1-3,TRBD1,TRBV28
CASSLGTSGRAVDTQYF,TGCGCCAGCAGCTTGGGGACTAGCGGGAGGGCCGTAGATACGCAGTATTTT,-,TRBJ2-3,TRBD2,TRBV5-1
CTSSQDPEGSNNQPQHF,TGCACCAGCAGCCAAGATCCCGAGGGCTCTAACAATCAGCCCCAGCATTTT,-,TRBJ1-5,-,TRBV1
CASSLVVGETQYF,TGCGCCAGCAGCTTGGTAGTTGGAGAGACCCAGTACTTC,-,TRBJ2-5,-,TRBV5-1
CASSIAPGQGNQPQHF,TGTGCCAGTAGTATAGCCCCGGGACAGGGCAATCAGCCCCAGCATTTT,-,TRBJ1-5,TRBD1,TRBV19
CASSTRQGREMGGYTF,TGTGCCAGCAGCACCAGACAGGGGAGGGAGATGGGTGGCTACACCTTC,-,TRBJ1-2,TRBD1,TRBV7-9
CSVESGRVYNEQFF,TGCAGCGTTGAGTCCGGGAGGGTTTACAATGAGCAGTTCTTC,-,TRBJ2-1,TRBD2,TRBV29-1
CASSLESSGGNEKLFF,TGTGCCAGCAGCTTAGAATCGTCGGGGGGTAATGAAAAACTGTTTTTT,-,TRBJ1-4,-,TRBV7-8
CAWSRSGSNQPQHF,TGTGCCTGGAGCAGGTCAGGTAGCAATCAGCCCCAGCATTTT,-,TRBJ1-5,-,TRBV30
CAISEGLAGGTDTQYF,TGTGCCATCAGTGAGGGACTAGCGGGGGGCACAGATACGCAGTATTTT,once,TRBJ2-3,TRBD2,TRBV10-3
CASSKAPSGGTGTDTQYF,TGTGCCAGCAGCAAAGCTCCTAGCGGGGGGACGGGCACAGATACGCAGTATTTT,once,TRBJ2-3,-,TRBV21-1
CASSEPGTGAEKLFF,TGTGCCAGCAGTGAACCCGGGACAGGAGCTGAAAAACTGTTTTTT,-,TRBJ1-4,TRBD1,TRBV25-1
CASSLPGLPKSYEQYF,TGTGCCAGCAGCTTACCGGGACTCCCCAAGTCCTACGAGCAGTACTTC,-,TRBJ2-7,-,TRBV7-2
CASGWPGQGVLRGGELFF,TGTGCTAGTGGTTGGCCGGGACAGGGGGTTCTCCGGGGCGGGGAGCTGTTTTTT,few,TRBJ2-2,TRBD1,TRBV12-5
CASSLLAGGLGEQYF,TGTGCCAGCAGCTTACTAGCGGGAGGGTTGGGCGAGCAGTACTTC,-,TRBJ2-7,TRBD2,TRBV5-4
CASSPIVTGTGDKTQYF,TGTGCCAGCAGCCCCATCGTTACCGGGACAGGGGACAAGACCCAGTACTTC,once,TRBJ2-5,TRBD1,TRBV5-4
CASSPPASGIYEQYF,TGTGCCAGCTCACCACCGGCTAGCGGTATCTACGAGCAGTACTTC,medium-sized,TRBJ2-7,TRBD2,TRBV18
CASRSRPGLAGGPQTQYF,TGCGCCAGCAGATCTCGTCCGGGACTAGCGGGAGGGCCTCAGACCCAGTACTTC,once,TRBJ2-5,TRBD2,TRBV5-1
CASSQEPTGELFF,TGCGCCAGCAGCCAGGAGCCCACCGGGGAGCTGTTTTTT,few,TRBJ2-2,-,TRBV4-1
CASSLGSGFALDGYTF,TGTGCCAGCAGCTTAGGTTCCGGGTTTGCTCTGGATGGCTACACCTTC,-,TRBJ1-2,-,TRBV11-2
CASSVGIGTSGGYNHNEQFF,TGTGCCAGCAGCGTTGGAATAGGGACTAGCGGGGGGTATAACCACAATGAGCAGTTCTTC,-,TRBJ2-1,TRBD2,TRBV9
CASSQGLRGETQYF,TGTGCCAGCAGTCAAGGACTAAGAGGAGAGACCCAGTACTTC,-,TRBJ2-5,-,TRBV27
CASSLEGVTSNQPQHF,TGTGCCAGCAGCTTAGAGGGGGTTACGAGCAATCAGCCCCAGCATTTT,-,TRBJ1-5,-,TRBV7-8
CASSFPTRSTEAFF,TGTGCCAGCAGTTTCCCGACACGTTCCACTGAAGCTTTCTTT,-,TRBJ1-1,-,TRBV28
CATSRRTGTGGSEQFF,TGTGCCACCAGCAGGAGAACCGGGACAGGGGGAAGTGAGCAGTTCTTC,once,TRBJ2-1,TRBD1,TRBV15
CASSLGTGTGNTIYF,TGTGCCAGCAGCTTAGGGACAGGGACTGGAAACACCATATATTTT,once,TRBJ1-3,TRBD1,TRBV13
CASAQVNTGELFF,TGCGCCAGTGCACAGGTTAACACCGGGGAGCTGTTTTTT,-,TRBJ2-2,-,TRBV5-1
CASRPAGTRTDTQYF,TGTGCCAGCAGGCCCGCCGGGACTAGGACAGATACGCAGTATTTT,-,TRBJ2-3,TRBD2,TRBV7-2
CASSTGTGSTGELFF,TGTGCCAGCAGCACGGGGACAGGGAGCACCGGGGAGCTGTTTTTT,once,TRBJ2-2,TRBD1,TRBV9
CASSLGAPSSYEQYF,TGTGCCAGCAGCTTAGGAGCGCCCTCCTCCTACGAGCAGTACTTC,-,TRBJ2-7,-,TRBV11-1
CSVDRGLGGAFF,TGCAGCGTTGATAGAGGGTTAGGTGGAGCTTTCTTT,-,TRBJ1-1,-,TRBV29-1
CASSLQGISYSGANVLTF,TGTGCCAGCAGTTTACAGGGGATATCGTACTCTGGGGCCAACGTCCTGACTTTC,-,TRBJ2-6,TRBD1,TRBV7-3
CASSRDSRTYEQYF,TGTGCCAGCAGCCGGGACAGCCGTACCTACGAGCAGTACTTC,-,TRBJ2-7,TRBD1,TRBV5-5
CASSGASGLGETQYF,TGTGCCAGCAGCGGGGCTAGCGGGTTAGGGGAGACCCAGTACTTC,-,TRBJ2-5,TRBD2,TRBV7-6
CASSQELVGRGRISYNEQFF,TGTGCCAGCAGCCAAGAATTAGTCGGGCGGGGACGTATCTCCTACAATGAGCAGTTCTTC,-,TRBJ2-1,-,TRBV4-2
CASSEGQIYNEQFF,TGTGCCAGCAGCGAGGGACAGATATACAATGAGCAGTTCTTC,-,TRBJ2-1,TRBD1,TRBV4-2
CASSLPTGGGEKLFF,TGTGCCAGCAGTCTCCCGACAGGGGGGGGTGAAAAACTGTTTTTT,-,TRBJ1-4,TRBD1,TRBV28